The rows below give T cell receptor beta chains drawn from one sample of a study of beta chain features in type 1 diabetes. The data were produced by immunoSEQ multiplex PCR, yet TCRdb's version contains in-frame clones alone and is incomplete. This table has 200,000 to 250,000 clones, 14% appearing once. Sequencing input: naive CD4+ T cells from blood. The receptor source for this set is a woman aged 40-49 years in good health. CDR3s include the opening cysteine and the closing phenylalanine or tryptophan. D genes are given only for firm matches. Clone size is not always given. Where it is, it says once, few, many or a class for expanded clones.

clone_size: .; d_call: .; j_call: TRBJ2-3; v_call: TRBV6-4; cdr3_nt: TGTGCCAGCAGTGACTCGGACTTAGACACAGATACGCAGTATTTT; cdr3_aa: CASSDSDLDTDTQYF
clone_size: .; d_call: TRBD2; j_call: TRBJ2-5; v_call: TRBV10-3; cdr3_nt: TGTGCCGCCCAAGCGGGGGCCTTGCAAGAGACCCAGTACTTC; cdr3_aa: CAAQAGALQETQYF
clone_size: few; d_call: .; j_call: TRBJ1-1; v_call: TRBV7-2; cdr3_nt: TGTGCCAGCCGCACGGGGAACACTGAAGCTTTCTTT; cdr3_aa: CASRTGNTEAFF
clone_size: few; d_call: TRBD2; j_call: TRBJ2-3; v_call: TRBV7-7; cdr3_nt: TGTGCCAGCAGCCCGACTAGCCTTCGCACAGATACGCAGTATTTT; cdr3_aa: CASSPTSLRTDTQYF
clone_size: .; d_call: TRBD1; j_call: TRBJ1-1; v_call: TRBV7-6; cdr3_nt: TGTGCCAGCAGCTTATTAGGACAGGGGGCCGAATACACTGAAGCTTTCTTT; cdr3_aa: CASSLLGQGAEYTEAFF
clone_size: few; d_call: .; j_call: TRBJ1-5; v_call: TRBV7-2; cdr3_nt: TGTGCCAGCAGCTTAATTGGCAGTCAGCCCCAGCATTTT; cdr3_aa: CASSLIGSQPQHF
clone_size: few; d_call: .; j_call: TRBJ2-3; v_call: TRBV7-9; cdr3_nt: TGTGCCAGCAGCTTGGCAGGGGCCACAGATACGCAGTATTTT; cdr3_aa: CASSLAGATDTQYF
clone_size: many; d_call: .; j_call: TRBJ2-1; v_call: TRBV14; cdr3_nt: TGTGCCAGCAGCCTCGGACCGGGGATGTGGAATGAGCAGTTCTTC; cdr3_aa: CASSLGPGMWNEQFF
clone_size: many; d_call: .; j_call: TRBJ1-2; v_call: TRBV2; cdr3_nt: TGTGCCAGCTACAACAGGGTGAACTATGGCTACACCTTC; cdr3_aa: CASYNRVNYGYTF
clone_size: .; d_call: TRBD1; j_call: TRBJ1-2; v_call: TRBV7-9; cdr3_nt: TGTGCCAGCAGCCCTGGGACAGGGCACTATGGCTACACCTTC; cdr3_aa: CASSPGTGHYGYTF
clone_size: many; d_call: TRBD1; j_call: TRBJ1-1; v_call: TRBV29-1; cdr3_nt: TGCAGCGTTGTCCGACAGGGGTGGAACACTGAAGCTTTCTTT; cdr3_aa: CSVVRQGWNTEAFF
clone_size: many; d_call: .; j_call: TRBJ2-7; v_call: TRBV7-9; cdr3_nt: TGTGCCAGCAGCTTACTGGCGGGACAGCCCCCGGGCTTC; cdr3_aa: CASSLLAGQPPGF
clone_size: .; d_call: TRBD1; j_call: TRBJ2-1; v_call: TRBV28; cdr3_nt: TGTGCCAGCAGTATAAGACAGGGGGTCCTCAATGAGCAGTTCTTC; cdr3_aa: CASSIRQGVLNEQFF
clone_size: few; d_call: .; j_call: TRBJ2-2; v_call: TRBV5-1; cdr3_nt: TGCGCCAGCACCCCTCAGGGCGGGGACACCGGGGAGCTGTTTTTT; cdr3_aa: CASTPQGGDTGELFF
clone_size: few; d_call: .; j_call: TRBJ1-2; v_call: TRBV5-4; cdr3_nt: TGTGCCAGCAGCTTGGGGGTGGAGTTCGACTACACCTTC; cdr3_aa: CASSLGVEFDYTF
clone_size: few; d_call: TRBD2; j_call: TRBJ2-5; v_call: TRBV10-3; cdr3_nt: TGTGCCATCAGGCCGGGACTAGCGGGGGCAGAGACCCAGTACTTC; cdr3_aa: CAIRPGLAGAETQYF
clone_size: .; d_call: .; j_call: TRBJ2-2; v_call: TRBV5-4; cdr3_nt: TGTGCCAGCAGCTTCAGGGGCCGGGAGCTGTTTTTT; cdr3_aa: CASSFRGRELFF
clone_size: .; d_call: TRBD2; j_call: TRBJ2-3; v_call: TRBV18; cdr3_nt: TGTGCCAGCTCACCGGGACTAGCGGCAGATACGCAGTATTTT; cdr3_aa: CASSPGLAADTQYF
clone_size: .; d_call: TRBD1; j_call: TRBJ2-1; v_call: TRBV7-6; cdr3_nt: TGTGCCAGCAGCCCACGACAGGGTCCCTACAATGAGCAGTTCTTC; cdr3_aa: CASSPRQGPYNEQFF
clone_size: few; d_call: .; j_call: TRBJ2-2; v_call: TRBV14; cdr3_nt: TGTGCCAGCAGCTTGATCGGGTCGAGCACCGGGGAGCTGTTTTTT; cdr3_aa: CASSLIGSSTGELFF
clone_size: .; d_call: TRBD2; j_call: TRBJ2-7; v_call: TRBV7-9; cdr3_nt: TGTGCCAGCAGGTTAAGCGGGGGGGCCTCGTTCAACGAGCAGTACTTC; cdr3_aa: CASRLSGGASFNEQYF
clone_size: few; d_call: .; j_call: TRBJ1-1; v_call: TRBV5-1; cdr3_nt: TGCGCCAGCAGCACCCGGACGGGAAAGAACACTGAAGCTTTCTTT; cdr3_aa: CASSTRTGKNTEAFF
clone_size: .; d_call: TRBD1; j_call: TRBJ2-7; v_call: TRBV10-3; cdr3_nt: TGTGCCATCAGTGTTGGGGACAGGACTCTATACGAGCAGTACTTC; cdr3_aa: CAISVGDRTLYEQYF
clone_size: few; d_call: .; j_call: TRBJ2-2; v_call: TRBV2; cdr3_nt: TGTGCCAGCAGTGGCCAGGGAAACACCGGGGAGCTGTTTTTT; cdr3_aa: CASSGQGNTGELFF
clone_size: few; d_call: TRBD1; j_call: TRBJ2-3; v_call: TRBV18; cdr3_nt: TGTGCCAGCTCACCGGCGGACAGGGGCGCAGATACGCAGTATTTT; cdr3_aa: CASSPADRGADTQYF
clone_size: .; d_call: TRBD2; j_call: TRBJ2-7; v_call: TRBV7-9; cdr3_nt: TGTGCCAGCACCCCGCGAGGAGCGGGGAGCGAGCAGTACTTC; cdr3_aa: CASTPRGAGSEQYF
clone_size: .; d_call: TRBD2; j_call: TRBJ2-1; v_call: TRBV7-6; cdr3_nt: TGTGCCAGCAGCATCTCTAGCGGGAGGTACAATGAGCAGTTCTTC; cdr3_aa: CASSISSGRYNEQFF
clone_size: few; d_call: .; j_call: TRBJ2-5; v_call: TRBV7-9; cdr3_nt: TGTGCCAGCTTGGCAGGAAGTATCGGCGAGACCCAGTACTTC; cdr3_aa: CASLAGSIGETQYF
clone_size: few; d_call: TRBD1; j_call: TRBJ1-2; v_call: TRBV12-5; cdr3_nt: TGTGCTAGTGGTTCGCCTTATGGACAGGCTCCCCGGGACTATGGCTACACCTTC; cdr3_aa: CASGSPYGQAPRDYGYTF
clone_size: .; d_call: TRBD2; j_call: TRBJ2-4; v_call: TRBV7-8; cdr3_nt: TGTGCCAGCAGCTTGCGGGGGATAGCCAAAAACATTCAGTACTTC; cdr3_aa: CASSLRGIAKNIQYF
clone_size: few; d_call: TRBD1; j_call: TRBJ1-5; v_call: TRBV7-2; cdr3_nt: TGTGCCAGCAGCCAGAAGACAGGGGCCAATCAGCCCCAGCATTTT; cdr3_aa: CASSQKTGANQPQHF
clone_size: .; d_call: .; j_call: TRBJ1-5; v_call: TRBV5-4; cdr3_nt: TGTGCCAGCAGCAGGGGGGGCCTAAATCAGCCCCAGCATTTT; cdr3_aa: CASSRGGLNQPQHF
clone_size: .; d_call: TRBD1; j_call: TRBJ2-7; v_call: TRBV5-1; cdr3_nt: TGCGCCAGCAGCGTAGACAGGGGGTACGAGCAGTACTTC; cdr3_aa: CASSVDRGYEQYF
clone_size: .; d_call: .; j_call: TRBJ1-2; v_call: TRBV4-3; cdr3_nt: TGCGCCAGCAGCCATACAGGGCTACCTAACTATGGCTACACCTTC; cdr3_aa: CASSHTGLPNYGYTF
clone_size: .; d_call: .; j_call: TRBJ2-3; v_call: TRBV7-2; cdr3_nt: TGTGCCAGCAGCTCTCGGTGGGCTAGCACAGATACGCAGTATTTT; cdr3_aa: CASSSRWASTDTQYF
clone_size: few; d_call: .; j_call: TRBJ1-1; v_call: TRBV7-2; cdr3_nt: TGTGCCAGCAGCTTATACGCAGGGCCAGAAGCTTTCTTT; cdr3_aa: CASSLYAGPEAFF
clone_size: .; d_call: TRBD1; j_call: TRBJ1-1; v_call: TRBV19; cdr3_nt: TGTGCCAGCCAGACAGGGAACATGAACACTGAAGCTTTCTTT; cdr3_aa: CASQTGNMNTEAFF
clone_size: few; d_call: TRBD2; j_call: TRBJ2-1; v_call: TRBV6-6; cdr3_nt: TGTGCCAGCAGTTACCCCAGAGCGGGGCCTACCAATGAGCAGTTCTTC; cdr3_aa: CASSYPRAGPTNEQFF
clone_size: .; d_call: .; j_call: TRBJ2-5; v_call: TRBV28; cdr3_nt: TGTGCCAGCACGGGGTACGAGGACAGTCAAGAGACCCAGTACTTC; cdr3_aa: CASTGYEDSQETQYF
clone_size: few; d_call: .; j_call: TRBJ1-2; v_call: TRBV6-6; cdr3_nt: TGTGCCAGCATGGAGCAGACCATATATGGCTACACCTTC; cdr3_aa: CASMEQTIYGYTF
clone_size: few; d_call: .; j_call: TRBJ2-3; v_call: TRBV1; cdr3_nt: TGCACCAGCAGCCAGGACGAGGGGGCGCAGTATTTT; cdr3_aa: CTSSQDEGAQYF
clone_size: few; d_call: .; j_call: TRBJ2-5; v_call: TRBV9; cdr3_nt: TGTGCCAGCAGCGTATTGACCGGGGGCCAAGAGACCCAGTACTTC; cdr3_aa: CASSVLTGGQETQYF
clone_size: .; d_call: .; j_call: TRBJ1-5; v_call: TRBV18; cdr3_nt: TGTGCCAGCTCACCAGGATCAGGGTCTGGGAATCAGCCCCAGCATTTT; cdr3_aa: CASSPGSGSGNQPQHF
clone_size: few; d_call: TRBD1; j_call: TRBJ2-2; v_call: TRBV6-5; cdr3_nt: TGTGCCAGCAGTTATCGAGGGGGCAACACCGGGGAGCTGTTTTTT; cdr3_aa: CASSYRGGNTGELFF
clone_size: few; d_call: .; j_call: TRBJ1-1; v_call: TRBV21-1; cdr3_nt: TGTGCCAGCAGCATCCCAGGGGCTGAAGCTTTCTTT; cdr3_aa: CASSIPGAEAFF
clone_size: many; d_call: .; j_call: TRBJ2-7; v_call: TRBV7-9; cdr3_nt: TGTGCCAGCAGCCCGCGGGGCGAGCAGTACTTC; cdr3_aa: CASSPRGEQYF
clone_size: .; d_call: TRBD1; j_call: TRBJ1-5; v_call: TRBV28; cdr3_nt: TGTGCCAGCAGTACAGGGGCCGTTCCCCAGCCCCAGCATTTT; cdr3_aa: CASSTGAVPQPQHF
clone_size: .; d_call: TRBD1; j_call: TRBJ1-5; v_call: TRBV29-1; cdr3_nt: TGCAGCGTTGGGGACAGTCTTGGGTATCAGCCCCAGCATTTT; cdr3_aa: CSVGDSLGYQPQHF
clone_size: .; d_call: TRBD1; j_call: TRBJ1-6; v_call: TRBV11-1; cdr3_nt: TGTGCCAGCAGCTTAGGAAAGTGGGGACAGGGGTATTCACCCCTCCACTTT; cdr3_aa: CASSLGKWGQGYSPLHF
clone_size: few; d_call: .; j_call: TRBJ1-4; v_call: TRBV19; cdr3_nt: TGTGCCAGTAGTGGACATACGGCAACTAATGAAAAACTGTTTTTT; cdr3_aa: CASSGHTATNEKLFF
clone_size: few; d_call: TRBD2; j_call: TRBJ2-3; v_call: TRBV19; cdr3_nt: TGTGCCAGTAGTATCCTAGCGGGAAGCCTCACAGATACGCAGTATTTT; cdr3_aa: CASSILAGSLTDTQYF
clone_size: few; d_call: TRBD1; j_call: TRBJ2-7; v_call: TRBV11-2; cdr3_nt: TGTGCCAGTTCAGGACAGGGTGGCCCCTACGAGCAGTACTTC; cdr3_aa: CASSGQGGPYEQYF
clone_size: .; d_call: TRBD1; j_call: TRBJ1-1; v_call: TRBV15; cdr3_nt: TGTGCCACCAGCTCGGGACAGGGTAAAAACGATGAAGCTTTCTTT; cdr3_aa: CATSSGQGKNDEAFF